These 26 T cell receptor beta chains came from one sample sequenced in a study of blood T cell repertoires in COVID-19. The repertoire was sequenced with immunoSEQ multiplex PCR; TCRdb's copy has only in-frame clones and lacks some. The table has roughly 240,000 clones, around 87% seen once. Sequenced material: peripheral blood. All receptors derive from a man younger than 35 with active or convalescent COVID-19.

The chain employs TRBV7-2 and TRBJ1-4, with TRBD1 as a possible D gene (5 bases). Trimming left V 4 bases short and J 11 bases short, with 14 bases between. The CDR3 is 13 amino acids. Germline CDR1 reads SGHTA; CDR2 reads FQGNSA. The CDR3 spells CASSSTGVPKLFF. CDR3 bases: TGTGCCAGCAGCTCGACGGGGGTCCCTAAACTGTTTTTT.

V and J are TRBV7-2 and TRBJ2-4, with 9 bases fitting TRBD2. Germline trimming cut 0 bases from V and 6 bases from J; bases unmatched to any gene: 6. This CDR3 is built from 16 residues. Germline CDR1 is SGHTA and CDR2 is FQGNSA. The CDR3 DNA is TGTGCCAGCAGCTTAGCGGCGGGAGGGCCGGGAAACATTCAGTACTTC. Protein: CASSLAAGGPGNIQYF.

Remarks on this clone: Other DNA sequences in the sample encode the same CDR3. The chain has TRBV6-2 or TRBV6-3 and TRBJ2-7; TRBD2 aligns across 7 bases. Trimming cost V 4 bases and J 7 bases; bases outside gene matches: 1. The germline CDR1 and CDR2 sequences are MNHEY and SVGEGT. This CDR3 region has 11 residues. The CDR3 sequence: CASSSGGEQYF. CDR3 nucleotide sequence: TGTGCCAGCAGTTCGGGGGGAGAGCAGTACTTC.

The chain employs TRBV12-3 or TRBV12-4 and TRBJ1-2; 8 bases are a match to TRBD1. J was trimmed by 8 bases and V by 6 bases; bases with no gene match: 8. This CDR3 region has 13 residues. In DNA form, the CDR3 reads TGTGCCAGCAGATCTCAGGGGGCGTTCGGCTACACCTTC. Its protein product is CASRSQGAFGYTF.

The chain recombines TRBV29-1 with TRBJ2-1, with 7 nucleotides matching TRBD1. The length of the CDR3 is 13 residues. Per the germline V gene, CDR1 is SQVTM and CDR2 is ANQGSEA. After removal of 6 bases from V and 10 bases from J, the junction contained 12 bases not matched to a gene. CDR3 residues: CSVEMNRGREQFF. CDR3 coding DNA: TGCAGCGTCGAGATGAACAGGGGAAGAGAGCAGTTCTTC.

V usage is TRBV21-1 and J usage is TRBJ1-1. TRBV21-1 is given as a pseudogene. The CDR3 loop spans 14 amino acids. The CDR3 is CASSDWLLNTEAFF. For the CDR3, the DNA is TGTGCCAGCAGCGATTGGTTACTAAACACTGAAGCTTTCTTT.

The rearrangement joins TRBV15 to TRBJ2-1; 11 positions match TRBD2. Per germline, CDR1 LNHNV and CDR2 YYDKDF (reference sequence). The CDR3 totals 15 residues. V lost 3 bases, J lost 7 bases, and 5 bases stayed unmatched. Here the CDR3 reads CATSSLAGGPNEQFF. CDR3 in DNA: TGTGCCACCAGCAGCTTAGCGGGGGGGCCTAATGAGCAGTTCTTC.

The DNA for the CDR3 is TGTGCCAGCAGCTTACTAGCGGGAGAGCTAGGGGATGTCGATGAGCAGTTCTTC. This codes for CASSLLAGELGDVDEQFF. This chain connects TRBV7-2 to TRBJ2-1; 10 nucleotides agree with TRBD2. The CDR3 runs to 18 residues. V lost 2 bases, J lost 8 bases, and 15 bases stayed unmatched. Per germline, CDR1 SGHTA and CDR2 FQGNSA.

This clone was seen just once. In nucleotides, the CDR3 is TGTGGTGGAGGGGAAGCTTTCTTT. This encodes CGGGEAFF. The chain is built from TRBV30 and TRBJ1-1; D call uncertain. There are 8 residues in the CDR3. Germline CDR1 and CDR2: GTSNPN and SVGIG (reference sequence).

The genes are TRBV2 and TRBJ2-1; tentative D call: TRBD1 (5 bases). Trimming cost V 7 bases and J 1 base, with 11 bases left between them. CDR3 size: 14 residues. Germline values: CDR1 SNHLY, CDR2 FYNNEI. The CDR3 spells CASTDQGSYNEQFF. For the CDR3, the DNA is TGTGCCAGCACGGATCAGGGTTCCTACAATGAGCAGTTCTTC.

This clone was seen once. The chain recombines TRBV3-1 (or the pseudogene TRBV3-2) with TRBJ1-4; the D gene is possibly TRBD1 (6 bases). This CDR3 has 17 amino acids. The germline CDR1 and CDR2 sequences are LGHDT and YNNKEL (reference sequence). Trimming stripped 0 bases from V and 2 bases from J, with 13 bases between. CDR3 DNA sequence: TGTGCCAGCAGCCAAGAATTTGGGGGCGGGACTAATGAAAAACTGTTTTTT. It codes for CASSQEFGGGTNEKLFF.

Only one count was recorded for this clone. This sequence joins TRBV7-2 and TRBJ2-7; possibly TRBD1 for D (5 bases). V was pared by 1 base and J by 6 bases, with 13 bases between. CDR3 length: 14 residues. CDR1 is SGHTA and CDR2 is FQGNSA in the germline V gene. CDR3 sequence reads: CASSLVVGHSEQYF. The DNA for the CDR3 is TGTGCCAGCAGCTTAGTGGTGGGGCATAGCGAGCAGTACTTC.

The chain joins TRBV5-4 to TRBJ1-1, with 7 bases identical to TRBD1. CDR3 length: 14 residues. V was clipped by 1 base and J by 7 bases; unmatched bases: 7. In germline, CDR1 is SGHNT, CDR2 YYREEE (reference sequence). The CDR3 coding sequence is TGTGCCAGCAGCTTGCCAACAGGGGTTGGTGAAGCTTTCTTT. Residues: CASSLPTGVGEAFF.

This clone was seen once. The chain has TRBV11-3 and TRBJ2-3; 12 nucleotides match TRBD2. The CDR3 contains 15 residues. V shed 4 bases, J shed 3 bases, and the junction held 2 bases outside the gene matches. Germline V gene sequence: CDR1 SGHNT, CDR2 YENEEA. In DNA form, the CDR3 reads TGTGCCAGCAGCTCAGGACTAGCGGGGACAGATACGCAGTATTTT. Translated: CASSSGLAGTDTQYF.

V usage is TRBV18 and J usage is TRBJ1-3; 9 nucleotides line up with TRBD1. Germline-derived CDR1 and CDR2 are KGHSH and LQKENI. This CDR3 is 15 amino acids long. With 4 bases clipped from V and 6 bases from J, the junction kept 7 bases outside the gene matches. CDR3 nucleotide sequence: TGTGCCAGCTCACAGGGACAGGGCCTTGCAAACACCATATATTTT. It codes for CASSQGQGLANTIYF.

The genes are TRBV27 and TRBJ1-4, with D possibly TRBD1 on 5 matching bases. CDR1 is MNHEY and CDR2 is SMNVEV in the germline V gene (reference sequence). Trimming left V 3 bases short and J 4 bases short, with 12 bases between. This CDR3 is built from 15 residues. Here the CDR3 reads CASSFSGQVNEKLFF. The CDR3 nucleotides read TGTGCCAGCAGTTTTAGTGGACAAGTTAATGAAAAACTGTTTTTT.

The rearrangement joins TRBV6-5 to TRBJ1-5; the D is unclear. This CDR3 has 14 amino acids. Germline V CDR1 and CDR2: MNHEY, SVGAGI. With 5 bases removed from V and 8 bases from J, the gap between germline ends came to 16 bases. In nucleotides, the CDR3 is TGTGCCAGCAGTCCCGGTCGTCTATTTGAGCCCCAGCATTTT. Encoded protein: CASSPGRLFEPQHF.

The chain recombines TRBV19 with TRBJ2-2; no firm D call. The length of the CDR3 is 13 residues. V was shortened by 3 bases and J by 2 bases, with 4 bases between the two germline ends. The germline V gene has CDR1 LNHDA and CDR2 SQIVND (reference sequence). The DNA for the CDR3 is TGTGCCAGTAGTATCGGTAACACCGGGGAGCTGTTTTTT. As protein: CASSIGNTGELFF.

This clone appeared a single time. The chain links TRBV11-3 to TRBJ2-7, with 7 bases aligning to TRBD2. The CDR3 totals 14 residues. Germline loops: CDR1 SGHNT, CDR2 YENEEA. V shed 5 bases, J shed 4 bases, and the junction held 8 bases outside the gene matches. CDR3 in DNA: TGTGCCAGCAGCATTCCGGGACTATATTACGAGCAGTACTTC. Amino acids: CASSIPGLYYEQYF.

Points on this clone: Other nucleotide sequences from this sample produce the same CDR3. The chain couples TRBV29-1 to TRBJ1-3; 7 positions match TRBD1. In germline, CDR1 is SQVTM, CDR2 ANQGSEA. The CDR3 is 13 residues long. Trimming cost V 5 bases and J 2 bases; bases outside gene matches: 3. In DNA form, the CDR3 reads TGCAGCGTTCAGACAGGGACTGGAAACACCATATATTTT. This sequence encodes CSVQTGTGNTIYF.

V is TRBV30 and J is TRBJ2-1, with 7 bases that match TRBD1. After removal of 0 bases from V and 7 bases from J, the junction contained 3 bases not matched to a gene. This CDR3 spans 13 amino acids. In germline, CDR1 is GTSNPN, CDR2 SVGIG (reference sequence). The CDR3 sequence is CAWSVYRGNEQFF. DNA of the CDR3: TGTGCCTGGAGTGTATACAGGGGAAATGAGCAGTTCTTC.

The chain has TRBV5-1 and TRBJ2-7; 8 nucleotides line up with TRBD1. CDR1 is SGHRS, CDR2 YFSETQ, per germline. The CDR3 has 16 residues. The junction had 10 bases not matched to a gene; V was cut back by 2 bases and J by 3 bases. The CDR3 loop is CASSLHSDRGHYEQYF. CDR3 DNA: TGCGCCAGCAGCTTACACTCAGACAGGGGCCACTACGAGCAGTACTTC.

The chain joins TRBV9 to TRBJ2-7; a weak D match, TRBD2 (7 bases). V was trimmed by 4 bases and J by 5 bases, leaving 22 bases between them. Germline CDR1 is SGDLS and CDR2 is YYNGEE. The CDR3 is 16 amino acids. CDR3 sequence (DNA): TGTGCCAGCAGCCCCTCGGCGGGGGCTAGATTTAACGAGCAGTACTTC. This codes for CASSPSAGARFNEQYF.

This clone has just one count. This chain connects TRBV6-5 to TRBJ2-1, with TRBD1 matching over 8 bases. V shed 6 bases, J shed 8 bases, and the junction held 3 bases outside the gene matches. Germline lookup yields CDR1 MNHEY and CDR2 SVGAGI. The CDR3 sequence is 12 residues long. The CDR3 nucleotides are TGTGCCAGCAGGGACAGGGTTGATGAGCAGTTCTTC. It translates to CASRDRVDEQFF.

This clone was seen many times. This sequence joins TRBV7-9 and TRBJ2-5, with 9 bases lining up with TRBD1. After removal of 1 base from V and 0 bases from J, the junction contained 0 bases not matched to a gene. This CDR3 is 15 amino acids long. Looked up from germline, CDR1 is SEHNR and CDR2 is FQNEAQ (reference sequence). The CDR3 DNA sequence: TGTGCCAGCAGCTTAGGGACAGGGGACCAAGAGACCCAGTACTTC. Its translation is CASSLGTGDQETQYF.

This CDR3 reads CASSQEQGGGEQYF. The CDR3 region has the DNA TGCGCCAGCAGCCAAGAACAGGGGGGGGGCGAGCAGTACTTC. The J gene is TRBJ2-7, the V gene TRBV4-1; a weak D match, TRBD1 (8 bases). Germline V lookup: CDR1 MGHRA, CDR2 YSYEKL. CDR3 length equals 14 residues. The V and J ends lost 0 bases and 6 bases respectively, with 12 bases between them.